This T cell receptor beta chain emerged from a study of OX40 agonist ivuxolimab in advanced cancers. On the study more broadly: Dose-escalation patients were diagnosed with hepatocellular carcinoma, melanoma, renal cell cancer or head and neck cancer. The study's findings and limits: Researchers did not establish what antigens the expanded peripheral T cells target. At 0.1 to 3.0 mg/kg, CD4+ and CD8+ blood T cells expanded clonally by week 6.

About this clone: Its antigen remains unknown.

CDR1 and CDR2 (germline): SGHNT, YYREEE (reference sequence). The CDR3 is 15 amino acids. The trim removed 3 bases at V and 8 bases at J, leaving 9 bases unmatched. TCRdb keeps only in-frame clones here, not all; method: immunoSEQ multiplex PCR. This table holds approximately 74,000 clones, more than 70% found once. The sequences come from CD4+ or CD8+ T cells sorted from blood, collected in a trial of the OX40 agonist ivuxolimab. This chain connects TRBV5-4 to TRBJ2-2, with 8 nucleotides matching TRBD1. This TCR came from an adult with an advanced solid tumor such as melanoma, head and neck, liver or kidney cancer. CDR3 bases: TGTGCCAGCAGCTCGCGACAGGGGAAGGCTGGGGAGCTGTTTTTT. As protein: CASSSRQGKAGELFF.